A single sample is the source of the 10 T cell receptor beta chains below, sequenced in a study of T cell responses to AZD1222 COVID-19 vaccine. The assay was immunoSEQ multiplex PCR, and TCRdb's table has in-frame clones only and misses some. Among 120,000 to 150,000 clones, more than 85% were seen once, and the ten largest hold around 2.8%. Source: peripheral blood, taken on day 0 of AZD1222 vaccination. The receptors stem from an adult in good health.

The chain links TRBV28 to TRBJ2-3; no clear D. Germline values: CDR1 MDHEN, CDR2 SYDVKM. V lost 2 bases to trimming and J lost 0 bases, with 21 bases between them. This CDR3 spans 19 amino acids. For the CDR3, the DNA is TGTGCCAGCAGTTTAGGCAGGCGAACCTTTCTACCTAGCACAGATACGCAGTATTTT. Residues: CASSLGRRTFLPSTDTQYF.

The J gene is TRBJ1-2, the V gene TRBV7-9, with D perhaps matching TRBD1 (5 bases). Per germline, CDR1 SEHNR and CDR2 FQNEAQ (reference sequence). The V end was cut by 6 bases, the J end by 4 bases, with 15 bases between. The CDR3 is 14 residues long. CDR3 amino acids: CASRMEGRAYGYTF. The DNA of the CDR3 is TGTGCCAGCAGAATGGAGGGGCGAGCCTATGGCTACACCTTC.

This clone was counted a few times. V gene TRBV19 combines with J gene TRBJ1-2; tentative D call: TRBD1 (6 bases). The CDR3 extends over 15 amino acids. Between the trimmed V and J ends, which lost 0 bases and 4 bases, there was a span of 12 bases. CDR1 is LNHDA, CDR2 SQIVND, per germline (reference sequence). The CDR3 nucleotides read TGTGCCAGTAGTATAGATCTGACAGGACCCTATGGCTACACCTTC. This translates into CASSIDLTGPYGYTF. Full variable domain (remainder filled in from reference TRBV19 and TRBJ1-2): DGGITQSPKYLFRKEGQNVTLSCEQNLNHDAMYWYRQDPGQGLRLIYYSQIVNDFQKGDIAEGYSVSREKKESFPLTVTSAQKNPTAFYLCASSIDLTGPYGYTFGSGTRLTVV.

Only one count was recorded for this clone. This CDR3 is CASSIKGVSSYEQYF. CDR3 nucleotides: TGTGCCAGTAGTATAAAGGGGGTCTCCTCCTACGAGCAGTACTTC. The rearrangement uses TRBV19 and TRBJ2-7; a weak D match, TRBD1 (6 bases). This CDR3 comprises 15 residues. Trimming stripped 2 bases from V and 0 bases from J, with 11 bases between. The germline CDR1 and CDR2 sequences are LNHDA and SQIVND (reference sequence).

The chain combines TRBV11-1 with TRBJ2-1; D remains ambiguous. This CDR3 has 11 residues. The germline gives CDR1 SGHAT, CDR2 FQDESV (reference sequence). The V gene lost 3 bases and the J gene lost 9 bases, with 6 bases spanning the gap. This chain's CDR3 is CASSFGPEQFF. The CDR3, as DNA: TGTGCCAGCAGCTTTGGGCCTGAGCAGTTCTTC.

The V and J genes are TRBV6-6 and TRBJ2-2, with a weak D call TRBD2 (5 bases). The CDR3 runs 15 residues. The V gene lost 6 bases and the J gene lost 1 base, with 12 bases spanning the gap. Germline CDR1 and CDR2: MNHNY and SVGAGI (reference sequence). The CDR3 loop reads CASRRLTRNTGELFF. The CDR3 region has the DNA TGTGCCAGCAGACGCTTAACTAGGAACACCGGGGAGCTGTTTTTT.

This chain connects TRBV4-3 to TRBJ1-1, with D hard to call. Trimming pared 4 bases from V and 0 bases from J, leaving 15 bases between. This CDR3 has 16 residues. CDR1 LGHNA and CDR2 YSLEER come from the germline V gene. CDR3 in amino acids: CASSLGRAIMNTEAFF. CDR3 nucleotide sequence: TGCGCCAGCAGCCTTGGACGGGCGATAATGAACACTGAAGCTTTCTTT.

This clone was counted only a few times. The V gene is TRBV10-3, the J gene TRBJ1-5; D uncertain. The CDR3 totals 13 residues. From germline, CDR1 is ENHRY and CDR2 SYGVKD. V shed 3 bases and J shed 4 bases, with 7 bases lying between them. CDR3 nucleotides: TGTGCCATCAGTGATTGGGGAAATCAGCCCCAGCATTTT. It specifies CAISDWGNQPQHF.

The V gene is TRBV3-1 (or the pseudogene TRBV3-2), the J gene TRBJ1-2, with D possibly matching TRBD1 (5 bases). Trimming removed 0 bases from V and 4 bases from J, with 15 bases in between. CDR3 length: 16 residues. Germline V lookup: CDR1 LGHDT, CDR2 YNNKEL (reference sequence). In DNA form, the CDR3 reads TGTGCCAGCAGCCAAGATATGGGGGGTGGTAGCTATGGCTACACCTTC. It translates to CASSQDMGGGSYGYTF.

V usage is TRBV5-1 and J usage is TRBJ2-7, with D possibly matching TRBD1 (5 bases). The V and J ends lost 8 bases and 6 bases respectively, with 21 bases between them. This CDR3 has 14 amino acids. The germline V gene has CDR1 SGHRS and CDR2 YFSETQ. For the CDR3, the DNA is TGCGCCAGTAGAATCCGGGTACAGGCCCTCGAGCAGTACTTC. This translates into CASRIRVQALEQYF.